The 27 T cell receptor beta chains in this list originate from one sample, sequenced in a study of blood T cells in healthy people across ages. Primers used in a second PCR of roughly 6 to 11 cycles were a sample-barcoded 5' primer and a J-beta primer mix. TCRdb re-called the 5' RACE reads through MiXCR, storing one row per CDR3 protein. Altogether some 1.4 million distinct CDR3 sequences are present, 42% being singletons, with the ten largest covering 7.9%. Sequences were obtained from blood. Receptor source: a woman younger than 35 in good health.

This rearrangement joins TRBV15 to TRBJ1-4, with D tentatively TRBD1 (6 bases). CDR1 is LNHNV, CDR2 YYDKDF, per germline (reference sequence). The CDR3 runs 14 residues. Trimming pared 4 bases from V and 9 bases from J, leaving 15 bases between. The DNA of the CDR3 is TGTGCCACCAGCACAGCGACAGGTGCGAAAAAACTGTTTTTT. This gives the protein CATSTATGAKKLFF.

The table lists this clonotype with a few counts. The gene calls are TRBV5-1 and TRBJ2-3; D might be TRBD1 (5 bases). V lost 4 bases, J lost 0 bases, and 9 bases lay in between. There are 14 residues in the CDR3. Germline assignment: CDR1 SGHRS and CDR2 YFSETQ. This CDR3 reads CASSADRSTDTQYF. The CDR3 DNA is TGCGCCAGCAGCGCCGACAGAAGCACAGATACGCAGTATTTT.

The genes are TRBV5-6 and TRBJ2-3; D is uncertain. The CDR3 consists of 16 residues. Germline values: CDR1 SGHDT, CDR2 YYEEEE. V was clipped by 0 bases and J by 2 bases, with 13 bases between them. This CDR3 is CASSLAPRLSTDTQYF. CDR3 in DNA: TGTGCCAGCAGCTTGGCGCCACGGTTGTCCACAGATACGCAGTATTTT.

The chain links TRBV20-1 to TRBJ2-3; TRBD2 agrees at 8 bases. The J segment lost 1 base and the V segment lost 2 bases, leaving 23 bases of the junction unmatched. CDR1 is DFQATT, CDR2 SNEGSKA, per germline (reference sequence). The CDR3 spans 21 residues. The DNA for the CDR3 is TGCAGTGCTAGACCCATAGGGGCGGAACTAGCGGCCGCGGGTGGCACAGATACGCAGTATTTT. This gives the protein CSARPIGAELAAAGGTDTQYF.

The table lists this clonotype with a few counts. The chain employs TRBV28 and TRBJ2-7; D remains unclear. Deletions cut 6 bases from V and 2 bases from J, with 17 bases between. Germline CDR1 is MDHEN and CDR2 is SYDVKM. The CDR3 loop spans 15 amino acids. In DNA form, the CDR3 reads TGTGCCAGCAGAGCGACCGTTCTCAAGGCCTACGAGCAGTACTTC. Amino acids: CASRATVLKAYEQYF.

This chain uses TRBV6-5 with TRBJ2-5, with 7 bases aligning to TRBD2. V shed 7 bases and J 2 bases; nucleotides not matched to a gene: 13. Germline V gene data show CDR1 as MNHEY and CDR2 as SVGAGI. This CDR3 contains 16 residues. CDR3 coding DNA: TGTGCCAGCACCCCTACCGGGAGGTCAGGGCAAGAGACCCAGTACTTC. It encodes CASTPTGRSGQETQYF.

The V gene is TRBV2, the J gene TRBJ1-1; perhaps TRBD1 as D (5 bases). In germline, CDR1 is SNHLY, CDR2 FYNNEI. V was shortened by 2 bases and J by 0 bases, with 7 bases between the two germline ends. The CDR3 sequence is 14 residues long. The CDR3 region is CASSEYRMNTEAFF. The DNA for the CDR3 is TGTGCCAGCAGTGAATACAGGATGAACACTGAAGCTTTCTTT.

This clonotype was found a few times. CDR3 DNA: TGTGCCAGCAGCCAATCGGAGTACGAGCAGTACTTC. Translated, it gives CASSQSEYEQYF. The rearrangement joins TRBV3-1 to TRBJ2-7; no clear D gene. The CDR3 runs 12 residues. The V end was cut by 2 bases, the J end by 4 bases, with 6 bases between. Germline CDR1 and CDR2: LGHDT and YNNKEL (reference sequence).

V gene TRBV12-3 or TRBV12-4 combines with J gene TRBJ2-3; TRBD2 agrees at 7 bases. This CDR3 has 18 residues. J gave up 4 bases and V 1 base, and 14 bases lay outside the gene matches. The CDR3 sequence: CASSLGRASGRSADTQYF. The CDR3 DNA sequence: TGTGCCAGCAGTTTAGGCCGAGCTAGCGGAAGAAGCGCAGATACGCAGTATTTT.

This clonotype has only a few counts. J is TRBJ1-5 and V is TRBV6-1, with D unresolved. The ends were cut back, 8 bases at V and 2 bases at J, with 10 bases in the middle. The CDR3 spans 13 residues. Germline values: CDR1 MNHNS, CDR2 SASEGT. The CDR3 sequence: CASVVGGNQPQHF. The CDR3 coding sequence is TGTGCCAGCGTAGTGGGCGGCAATCAGCCCCAGCATTTT.

This clonotype appeared a single time. The rearrangement links TRBV7-8 to TRBJ1-6; possible D gene TRBD1, 6 bases. Germline-derived CDR1 and CDR2 are SGHVS and FQNEAQ. CDR3 size: 15 residues. V dropped 7 bases and J dropped 7 bases, with 17 bases sitting between them. The CDR3 DNA follows: TGTGCCAGCACCCGAGGGGGGGGATCGAATTCACCCCTCCACTTT. Translation gives CASTRGGGSNSPLHF.

This clonotype has just a few counts. The J gene is TRBJ1-2, the V gene TRBV27, with a possible D match to TRBD1 (6 bases). This CDR3 comprises 13 residues. CDR1 MNHEY and CDR2 SMNVEV come from the germline V gene (reference sequence). V lost 9 bases to trimming and J lost 2 bases, with 13 bases between them. The CDR3 here is CASSTGQNYGYTF. Here the CDR3 DNA reads TGTGCCAGTAGTACGGGACAAAACTATGGCTACACCTTC.

This chain links TRBV20-1 with TRBJ1-6; tentatively, D is TRBD1 (6 bases). V lost 5 bases, J lost 6 bases, and 20 bases lay in between. Germline-derived CDR1 and CDR2 are DFQATT and SNEGSKA (reference sequence). The CDR3 is 16 amino acids. CDR3: CSADIEQGLSNSPLHF. DNA of the CDR3: TGCAGTGCTGATATCGAACAGGGACTGAGTAATTCACCCCTCCACTTT.

This clonotype showed up just once. This rearrangement joins TRBV7-2 to TRBJ2-5; D is unresolved. CDR3 length: 14 residues. The germline gives CDR1 SGHTA, CDR2 FQGNSA. Between the trimmed V and J ends, which lost 2 bases and 2 bases, there was a span of 9 bases. CDR3 region: CASSLFGFQETQYF. CDR3 DNA: TGTGCCAGCAGCTTATTCGGCTTTCAAGAGACCCAGTACTTC.

A few counts support this clonotype. V gene TRBV4-1 combines with J gene TRBJ2-7, with 9 bases identical to TRBD1. Trimming took 2 bases from V and 6 from J; bases not matched to a gene: 5. Germline CDR1 MGHRA, CDR2 YSYEKL. The length of the CDR3 is 14 residues. The CDR3 DNA reads TGCGCCAGCAGCCAACCCCAGGGACAGGGCGAGCAGTACTTC. This encodes CASSQPQGQGEQYF.

This chain uses TRBV6-5 with TRBJ2-7; 10 bases align to TRBD2. Germline CDR1 and CDR2: MNHEY and SVGAGI. This CDR3 is 12 amino acids long. With 10 bases clipped from V and 3 bases from J, the junction kept 3 bases outside the gene matches. Here the CDR3 reads CATSGGFYEQYF. Here the CDR3 DNA reads TGTGCCACTAGCGGGGGATTCTACGAGCAGTACTTC.

This clonotype has more than one count but fewer than ten. The chain recombines TRBV11-2 with TRBJ2-7; 8 bases map to TRBD1. The germline V gene has CDR1 SGHAT and CDR2 FQNNGV. This CDR3 is built from 16 residues. The V and J ends lost 5 bases and 3 bases, in that order; junction bases with no gene match: 12. As DNA, the CDR3 is TGTGCCAGCAGCCTCCTCACCGGGACAGGCTACTACGAGCAGTACTTC. Translation gives CASSLLTGTGYYEQYF.

Concerning this clonotype itself: One junction end disagrees with the germline gene, perhaps due to a read error. The V call is TRBV29-1, the J call TRBJ2-5; 10 bases line up with TRBD2. CDR3 length: 17 amino acids. Germline V gene lookup returns CDR1 SQVTM and CDR2 ANQGSEA. CDR3 in DNA: TGCAGCGTTGGGCAGGCTAGCGGGAGTGGGTACCAAGAGACCCTGTACTTC. Protein sequence: CSVGQASGSGYQETLYF.

The rearrangement links TRBV10-3 to TRBJ2-1; 11 bases align to TRBD1. V lost 7 bases and J lost 7; bases outside the gene matches: 9. CDR3 length: 15 residues. Germline values: CDR1 ENHRY, CDR2 SYGVKD. This chain's CDR3 is CAITQDRGRVNEQFF. CDR3 DNA: TGTGCCATCACCCAGGACAGGGGGCGGGTTAATGAGCAGTTCTTC.

The chain employs TRBV7-9 and TRBJ2-1; 8 nucleotides align to TRBD2. V lost 3 bases, J lost 2 bases, and 6 bases stayed unmatched. This CDR3 comprises 16 residues. Germline lookup yields CDR1 SEHNR and CDR2 FQNEAQ (reference sequence). Here the CDR3 DNA reads TGTGCCAGCAGCTTCAACCTAGCGGGTACCTACAATGAGCAGTTCTTC. Amino acid sequence: CASSFNLAGTYNEQFF.

This clonotype was recorded a few times. V is TRBV4-2 and J is TRBJ2-2; a possible D gene is TRBD2 (6 bases). V was shortened by 1 base and J by 5 bases, with 14 bases between the two germline ends. Germline-derived CDR1 and CDR2 are LGHNA and YNFKEQ. The CDR3 length is 16 residues. The CDR3 spells CASSQGGGPGTGELFF. The CDR3 nucleotides are TGTGCCAGCAGCCAAGGCGGAGGGCCCGGAACCGGGGAGCTGTTTTTT.

This chain joins TRBV29-1 and TRBJ1-1; D is undetermined. The V end was cut by 2 bases, the J end by 9 bases, with 7 bases between. Looked up from germline, CDR1 is SQVTM and CDR2 is ANQGSEA. This CDR3 contains 10 residues. CDR3 nucleotide sequence: TGCAGCGTTGAACCTTTACAAGCTTTCTTT. It codes for CSVEPLQAFF.

On this clonotype itself: An end of the junction differs from the germline gene, which may be a read error. This chain links TRBV20-1 with TRBJ2-5; the D is unclear. Germline CDR1 DFQATT, CDR2 SNEGSKA (reference sequence). CDR3 length: 13 residues. CDR3 in amino acids: CSAPPHGQETQYF. In DNA, the CDR3 is TGTAGTGCTCCACCACACGGACAAGAGACCCAGTACTTC.

On this clonotype itself: It may be a read error: a sequence one base away is much more abundant. V is TRBV12-3 or TRBV12-4 and J is TRBJ2-1; D not resolved. This CDR3 has 12 amino acids. Written as DNA, the CDR3 is TGTGCCAGCAGTTTGTCAAACAATGGGCAGTTCTTC. It codes for CASSLSNNGQFF.

This clonotype has only a few counts. The chain employs TRBV7-9 and TRBJ2-1, with TRBD2 matching 10 bases. CDR1 is SEHNR and CDR2 is FQNEAQ in the germline V gene (reference sequence). V shed 3 bases and J 8 bases; nucleotides not matched to a gene: 13. This CDR3 spans 17 amino acids. The CDR3 loop is CASSFRGLAGVSHEQFF. The CDR3 DNA sequence: TGTGCCAGCAGCTTTCGGGGTCTAGCGGGAGTTTCCCATGAGCAGTTCTTC.

This clonotype occurred once. The chain uses TRBV11-2 and TRBJ2-1, with D possibly called TRBD1 or TRBD2 (5 bases each). Per the germline V gene, CDR1 is SGHAT and CDR2 is FQNNGV. Trimming left V 1 base short and J 7 bases short, with 20 bases between. CDR3 length: 17 amino acids. The CDR3 nucleotides are TGTGCCAGCAGCTTAGGGGTTGGGGGTACCTGGCGGAATGAGCAGTTCTTC. It encodes CASSLGVGGTWRNEQFF.

The chain carries TRBV7-9 and TRBJ2-1; 7 bases are a match to TRBD2. From germline, CDR1 is SEHNR and CDR2 FQNEAQ (reference sequence). The CDR3 consists of 14 residues. The trim removed 5 bases at V and 12 bases at J, leaving 13 bases unmatched. The CDR3: CASSRTSDLSGQFF. CDR3 coding DNA: TGTGCCAGCAGCCGTACTAGCGATTTAAGTGGGCAGTTCTTC.